This TCR beta chain was profiled in a study of glioma-infiltrating T cells after dendritic cell vaccination. Method: immunoSEQ multiplex PCR; TCRdb's copy keeps in-frame clones and lacks some. The sample includes 45,000 to 55,000 clones, over 75% of them seen just once. The sequence derives from a human donor with glioblastoma. The sequences come from blood, collected before dendritic cell vaccination.

The CDR3 coding sequence is TGTGCCAGCACCCTGACTAGCGGGTTCTACGAGCAGTACTTC. Translation gives CASTLTSGFYEQYF. The genes are TRBV7-2 and TRBJ2-7, with 10 bases that match TRBD2. CDR3 length: 14 amino acids. Trimming at V came to 7 bases and at J to 3 bases, leaving 6 bases not matched to a gene. Germline-derived CDR1 and CDR2 are SGHTA and FQGNSA.